What follows is one T cell receptor beta chain and its context. The source of the sample is a study of T-cell reconstitution after alpha-beta-depleted transplantation in children. Germline loops: CDR1 MNHEY, CDR2 SVGAGI. The CDR3 extends over 14 amino acids. Deletions cut 2 bases from V and 1 base from J, with 6 bases between. TCRbeta library preparation incorporated unique molecular identifiers. TCRdb reprocessed the PCR reads with MiXCR, giving one entry per CDR3 protein. The sample has about 500,000 distinct CDR3 sequences; about 33% are singletons. The receptor was isolated from a human donor who donated a stem cell graft to a child with aplastic anemia. The rearrangement links TRBV6-5 to TRBJ1-5, with D unclear. Sample: PBMCs from the stem cell graft donor, taken from the stem cell graft. The CDR3 region is CASSYGQSNQPQHF. Written as DNA, the CDR3 is TGTGCCAGCAGTTACGGGCAGAGCAATCAGCCCCAGCATTTT.